One and the same sample provided the 31 T cell receptor beta chains below, sequenced in a study of tissue T cells after allogeneic stem cell transplantation. The repertoire was sequenced with immunoSEQ multiplex PCR; TCRdb's copy has only in-frame clones and lacks some. The data hold a few thousand clones, with almost 70% observed a single time. The sample was tissue from the colon, taken at autopsy. The receptors derive from a female donor of 60 years or more with lung cancer.

The chain couples TRBV3-1 (or the pseudogene TRBV3-2) to TRBJ1-2; D is possibly TRBD1 (5 bases). The germline V gene encodes CDR1 LGHDT and CDR2 YNNKEL (reference sequence). The length of the CDR3 is 13 residues. Trimming left V 4 bases short and J 5 bases short, with 11 bases between. The CDR3 here is CASSPLGAYGYTF. The CDR3 coding sequence is TGTGCCAGCAGCCCCCTTGGGGCATATGGCTACACCTTC.

This clone has just a few counts. The gene calls are TRBV12-3 or TRBV12-4 and TRBJ2-7; D not resolved. The V gene lost 5 bases and the J gene lost 3 bases, with 5 bases spanning the gap. This CDR3 has 11 residues. The CDR3 DNA is TGTGCCAGCAGTCGTAACTACGAGCAGTACTTC. It encodes CASSRNYEQYF.

The V call is TRBV9, the J call TRBJ2-2; TRBD2 matches at 12 bases. V lost 3 bases and J lost 6; bases outside the gene matches: 3. The CDR3 runs to 15 residues. From germline, CDR1 is SGDLS and CDR2 YYNGEE. CDR3: CASSEGLAGSGELFF. The CDR3 DNA reads TGTGCCAGCAGCGAAGGACTAGCGGGGTCCGGGGAGCTGTTTTTT.

The chain links TRBV3-1 (or the pseudogene TRBV3-2) to TRBJ2-7; 8 nucleotides match TRBD2. This CDR3 comprises 15 residues. Looked up from germline, CDR1 is LGHDT and CDR2 is YNNKEL (reference sequence). V shed 0 bases, J shed 4 bases, and the junction held 5 bases outside the gene matches. CDR3 sequence (DNA): TGTGCCAGCAGCCAAGAGGGACTAGGCCAGTACGAGCAGTACTTC. Translating gives CASSQEGLGQYEQYF.

This chain uses TRBV7-6 with TRBJ2-6, with D uncertain. Trimming left V 2 bases short and J 3 bases short, with 5 bases between. In germline, CDR1 is SGHVS, CDR2 FNYEAQ. CDR3 length: 14 amino acids. CDR3 bases: TGTGCCAGCAGCTTATTCGTTGGGGCCAACGTCCTGACTTTC. This codes for CASSLFVGANVLTF.

By share of the sample, this clone is large. This chain joins TRBV15 and TRBJ1-2, with 7 bases identical to TRBD1. Germline assignment: CDR1 LNHNV and CDR2 YYDKDF (reference sequence). This CDR3 comprises 14 residues. J was trimmed by 6 bases and V by 7 bases; bases with no gene match: 11. This CDR3 reads CATMVQDRRDGYTF. CDR3 bases: TGTGCCACCATGGTCCAGGACAGGAGAGATGGCTACACCTTC.

This clone was found a few times. The chain couples TRBV3-1 (or the pseudogene TRBV3-2) to TRBJ2-7; TRBD2 aligns across 11 bases. This CDR3 is 14 amino acids long. CDR1 LGHDT and CDR2 YNNKEL come from the germline V gene (reference sequence). V shed 2 bases, J shed 8 bases, and the junction held 5 bases outside the gene matches. The CDR3 spells CASSQTSGGPQQYF. CDR3 nucleotide sequence: TGTGCCAGCAGCCAAACTAGCGGGGGACCTCAGCAGTACTTC.

The gene calls are TRBV3-1 (or the pseudogene TRBV3-2) and TRBJ2-3; TRBD2 aligns across 10 bases. Trimming cost V 1 base and J 7 bases; bases outside gene matches: 5. The CDR3 loop spans 15 amino acids. In germline, CDR1 is LGHDT, CDR2 YNNKEL (reference sequence). Here the CDR3 reads CASSQAASGSNTQYF. For the CDR3, the DNA is TGTGCCAGCAGCCAAGCGGCTAGCGGGAGTAATACGCAGTATTTT.

This clone is a singleton in its sample. The V call is TRBV6-5, the J call TRBJ1-4; D is undetermined. This CDR3 is 15 amino acids long. Germline CDR1 is MNHEY and CDR2 is SVGAGI. Deletions cut 2 bases from V and 0 bases from J, with 7 bases between. CDR3 amino acids: CASSYNGATNEKLFF. CDR3 nucleotide sequence: TGTGCCAGCAGTTACAATGGGGCAACTAATGAAAAACTGTTTTTT.

This clone has just a few counts. The J gene is TRBJ2-5, the V gene TRBV10-3; 7 bases fit TRBD2. The CDR3 has 12 residues. The V segment lost 10 bases and the J segment 5 bases; nucleotides outside the gene matches: 7. CDR1 is ENHRY, CDR2 SYGVKD, per germline. The CDR3 region has the DNA TGTGCCAGCCGGGGGGAGGGGGAGACCCAGTACTTC. As protein: CASRGEGETQYF.

V usage is TRBV10-3 and J usage is TRBJ2-7; TRBD1 matches 10 bases. V trimming: 7 bases; J trimming: 5 bases; junction bases outside the gene matches: 5. The germline CDR1 and CDR2 sequences are ENHRY and SYGVKD. The CDR3 runs to 13 residues. In nucleotides, the CDR3 is TGTGCCATCAAGGGGACAGGGGTCCACGAGCAGTACTTC. Protein product: CAIKGTGVHEQYF.

V and J are TRBV18 and TRBJ1-3, with D uncertain. Germline V lookup: CDR1 KGHSH, CDR2 LQKENI. Trimming removed 5 bases at V and 3 bases at J, with 5 bases between. The CDR3 contains 12 residues. The CDR3 nucleotides are TGTGCCAGCTCAATGGATGGAAACACCATATATTTT. Translation: CASSMDGNTIYF.

This clone was observed a few times. The chain employs TRBV2 and TRBJ2-7; 7 nucleotides align to TRBD1. The CDR3 extends over 14 amino acids. Germline-derived CDR1 and CDR2 are SNHLY and FYNNEI. With 6 bases clipped from V and 5 bases from J, the junction kept 10 bases outside the gene matches. CDR3 residues: CASRRTGVGDEQYF. DNA for the CDR3: TGTGCCAGCAGGCGAACAGGGGTAGGCGACGAGCAGTACTTC. Full variable domain (outside the CDR3, taken from reference TRBV2 and TRBJ2-7): EPEVTQTPSHQVTQMGQEVILRCVPISNHLYFYWYRQILGQKVEFLVSFYNNEISEKSEIFDDQFSVERPDGSNFTLKIRSTKLEDSAMYFCASRRTGVGDEQYFGPGTRLTVT.

This chain joins TRBV28 and TRBJ2-3, with D possibly being TRBD2 (5 bases). V dropped 3 bases and J dropped 3 bases, with 7 bases sitting between them. The CDR3 extends over 13 amino acids. Germline V gene sequence: CDR1 MDHEN, CDR2 SYDVKM. CDR3 residues: CASSFGGTDTQYF. CDR3 nucleotide sequence: TGTGCCAGCAGTTTTGGCGGGACAGATACGCAGTATTTT.

The chain couples TRBV5-1 to TRBJ1-4; the match to TRBD1 covers 7 bases. The CDR3 consists of 16 residues. Germline lookup yields CDR1 SGHRS and CDR2 YFSETQ. Unmatched junction bases numbered 9, after V lost 0 bases and J lost 7 bases. CDR3 amino acids: CASSLEAGGLREKLFF. The CDR3 DNA is TGCGCCAGCAGCTTGGAGGCAGGGGGTTTGCGTGAAAAACTGTTTTTT. The full variable domain, rest sourced from reference TRBV5-1 and TRBJ1-4, is KAGVTQTPRYLIKTRGQQVTLSCSPISGHRSVSWYQQTPGQGLQFLFEYFSETQRNKGNFPGRFSGRQFSNSRSEMNVSTLELGDSALYLCASSLEAGGLREKLFFGSGTQLSVL.

This clone is labeled as medium-sized (0.01 to 0.1%). This chain connects TRBV4-1 to TRBJ2-1; 9 bases are a match to TRBD1. J gave up 9 bases and V 4 bases, and 7 bases lay outside the gene matches. This CDR3 contains 14 residues. Per the germline V gene, CDR1 is MGHRA and CDR2 is YSYEKL. Here the CDR3 reads CASSPLTGGAEQFF. CDR3 coding DNA: TGCGCCAGCAGCCCTTTGACAGGGGGGGCTGAGCAGTTCTTC.

The CDR3 DNA is TGCAGTGCATCGGGACAGATTGGCTACACCTTC. Its translation: CSASGQIGYTF. The chain is built from TRBV20-1 and TRBJ1-2; 7 positions match TRBD1. CDR1 DFQATT and CDR2 SNEGSKA come from the germline V gene (reference sequence). The ends lost 6 bases at V and 7 bases at J; junction bases unmatched: 5. The CDR3 consists of 11 residues.

The CDR3 DNA is TGCGCCAGCAGCTGGGCGACCTACGAGCAGTACTTC. Translated: CASSWATYEQYF. This chain uses TRBV5-1 with TRBJ2-7; D gene uncertain. The CDR3 sequence is 12 residues long. V dropped 3 bases and J dropped 2 bases, with 6 bases sitting between them. In germline, CDR1 is SGHRS, CDR2 YFSETQ.

The chain employs TRBV6-5 and TRBJ2-7; D is undetermined. V was trimmed by 5 bases and J by 6 bases, leaving 14 bases between them. Germline values: CDR1 MNHEY, CDR2 SVGAGI. The CDR3 contains 13 residues. The chain's CDR3 is CASSKTDRAEQYF. The CDR3 DNA reads TGTGCCAGCAGTAAAACAGATCGGGCCGAGCAGTACTTC.

The chain is built from TRBV30 and TRBJ1-5; D may be TRBD1 (5 bases). Germline CDR1 is GTSNPN and CDR2 is SVGIG (reference sequence). The CDR3 totals 12 residues. The V end lost 8 bases, the J end lost 9 bases, and 17 bases lay between the germline ends. This CDR3 is CAGRDRVGPQHF. In nucleotides, the CDR3 is TGTGCCGGCCGGGACCGAGTGGGGCCCCAGCATTTT.

J is TRBJ2-2 and V is TRBV6-5; no clear D gene. V was trimmed by 2 bases and J by 6 bases, leaving 1 base between them. The CDR3 has 11 amino acids. Germline loops: CDR1 MNHEY, CDR2 SVGAGI. This CDR3 reads CASSYPGELFF. CDR3 in DNA: TGTGCCAGCAGTTACCCCGGGGAGCTGTTTTTT.

This rearrangement joins TRBV4-1 to TRBJ2-5; 11 bases are shared with TRBD2. V was pared by 0 bases and J by 1 base, with 10 bases of the junction left unmatched. CDR3 length: 19 amino acids. Germline-derived CDR1 and CDR2 are MGHRA and YSYEKL. Here the CDR3 reads CASSQEDYMGTSGQETQYF. The CDR3 DNA follows: TGCGCCAGCAGCCAAGAGGATTACATGGGGACTAGCGGCCAAGAGACCCAGTACTTC.

This chain joins TRBV7-2 and TRBJ2-3; D unclear. Trimming pared 5 bases from V and 1 base from J, leaving 13 bases between. The CDR3 contains 15 residues. Germline-derived CDR1 and CDR2 are SGHTA and FQGNSA. CDR3 sequence reads: CASSQYADGTDTQYF. The CDR3 bases are TGTGCCAGCAGCCAATACGCAGACGGCACAGATACGCAGTATTTT.

The genes are TRBV5-1 and TRBJ2-3; 9 positions agree with TRBD2. CDR1 and CDR2 (germline): SGHRS, YFSETQ. Trimming took 1 base from V and 0 from J; bases not matched to a gene: 3. The CDR3 extends over 16 amino acids. The CDR3 spells CASSLTSGLSTDTQYF. Written as DNA, the CDR3 is TGCGCCAGCAGCTTGACTAGCGGGCTTAGCACAGATACGCAGTATTTT. Full variable domain (missing parts from reference TRBV5-1 and TRBJ2-3): KAGVTQTPRYLIKTRGQQVTLSCSPISGHRSVSWYQQTPGQGLQFLFEYFSETQRNKGNFPGRFSGRQFSNSRSEMNVSTLELGDSALYLCASSLTSGLSTDTQYFGPGTRLTVL.

This clone was detected only once. Other DNA sequences in the same sample also yield this CDR3. This chain connects TRBV7-9 to TRBJ2-5; D gene unclear. The length of the CDR3 is 14 residues. Deletions cut 0 bases from V and 1 base from J, with 6 bases between. Germline CDR1 and CDR2: SEHNR and FQNEAQ (reference sequence). CDR3: CASSLAGSQETQYF. CDR3 in DNA: TGTGCCAGCAGCTTAGCGGGCAGCCAAGAGACCCAGTACTTC.

This chain joins TRBV9 and TRBJ1-1; 8 bases align to TRBD1. Germline V CDR1 and CDR2: SGDLS, YYNGEE. The CDR3 extends over 16 amino acids. The V segment lost 6 bases and the J segment 1 base; nucleotides outside the gene matches: 11. CDR3 bases: TGTGCCAGCACCCTAGGGACAGGACCTCAGAACACTGAAGCTTTCTTT. The encoded protein is CASTLGTGPQNTEAFF. The variable domain in full, with the rest retrieved from reference TRBV9 and TRBJ1-1, is DSGVTQTPKHLITATGQRVTLRCSPRSGDLSVYWYQQSLDQGLQFLIQYYNGEERAKGNILERFSAQQFPDLHSELNLSSLELGDSALYFCASTLGTGPQNTEAFFGQGTRLTVV.

This clone was detected only a few times. This chain uses TRBV4-2 with TRBJ2-2; 8 bases map to TRBD2. There are 17 residues in the CDR3. CDR1 is LGHNA and CDR2 is YNFKEQ in the germline V gene. With 4 bases clipped from V and 1 base from J, the junction kept 8 bases outside the gene matches. The CDR3 nucleotides read TGTGCCAGCAGCCCGGCGGGGCTAGCGGGGAACACCGGGGAGCTGTTTTTT. Translating gives CASSPAGLAGNTGELFF.

The chain joins TRBV5-8 to TRBJ2-3; D is unresolved. CDR3 length: 14 amino acids. Germline CDR1 is SGHTS and CDR2 is YDEGEE. Trimming took 4 bases from V and 0 from J, leaving 9 bases between them. The CDR3 reads CASSEVLSTDTQYF. The CDR3 region has the DNA TGTGCCAGCAGCGAAGTGTTAAGCACAGATACGCAGTATTTT.

The CDR3 bases are TGCAGTGCTAGTACCAGGGGGACGAACACCGGGGAGCTGTTTTTT. Translating it yields CSASTRGTNTGELFF. J is TRBJ2-2 and V is TRBV20-1; 7 bases map to TRBD1. Germline trimming cut 3 bases from V and 0 bases from J; bases unmatched to any gene: 4. From germline, CDR1 is DFQATT and CDR2 SNEGSKA (reference sequence). The length of the CDR3 is 15 residues.

The chain employs TRBV4-1 and TRBJ2-7; D might be TRBD2 (6 bases). With 0 bases removed from V and 6 bases from J, the gap between germline ends came to 15 bases. The CDR3 sequence is 15 residues long. The germline CDR1 and CDR2 sequences are MGHRA and YSYEKL. This CDR3 reads CASSQESSGALEQYF. The DNA for the CDR3 is TGCGCCAGCAGCCAAGAATCATCGGGAGCGCTCGAGCAGTACTTC.

The chain recombines TRBV5-8 with TRBJ2-7, with D perhaps TRBD2 (6 bases). The germline V gene encodes CDR1 SGHTS and CDR2 YDEGEE. V lost 1 base and J 0 bases, leaving 14 bases between the germline ends. The CDR3 contains 16 residues. CDR3 region: CASSLFAGSPSYEQYF. CDR3 in DNA: TGTGCCAGCAGCTTGTTCGCGGGATCCCCCTCCTACGAGCAGTACTTC.